Following are 3 T cell receptor beta chains from one sample sequenced in a study of blood T cell repertoires in COVID-19. Some clones are missing from TCRdb's copy, which holds only in-frame ones; the method was immunoSEQ multiplex PCR. The table lists about 180,000 clones, approximately 81% of them singletons. Sample: peripheral blood. These receptors all come from a woman older than 75 with active or convalescent COVID-19.

This clone occurred a few times. V is TRBV10-3 and J is TRBJ2-2; tentative D call: TRBD2 (5 bases). V was trimmed by 7 bases and J by 0 bases, leaving 15 bases between them. Germline values: CDR1 ENHRY, CDR2 SYGVKD. CDR3 size: 16 residues. The CDR3, as DNA: TGTGCCATCACGGGATCACCCCGCGCGAACACCGGGGAGCTGTTTTTT. It encodes CAITGSPRANTGELFF.

The chain couples TRBV6-5 to TRBJ1-5; D is uncertain. Germline V gene lookup returns CDR1 MNHEY and CDR2 SVGAGI. V shed 10 bases and J shed 3 bases, with 16 bases lying between them. The CDR3 spans 14 residues. CDR3 sequence reads: CATQRAQTNQPQHF. The CDR3 DNA sequence: TGTGCCACCCAGAGGGCACAGACCAATCAGCCCCAGCATTTT.

The chain employs TRBV5-1 and TRBJ2-1, with D tentatively TRBD1 (5 bases). Germline CDR1 is SGHRS and CDR2 is YFSETQ. CDR3 size: 13 residues. V lost 4 bases and J lost 14, with 19 bases in between. The CDR3 region is CASSAEGQFTKFF. The DNA for the CDR3 is TGCGCCAGCAGCGCCGAAGGACAATTTACTAAGTTCTTC.